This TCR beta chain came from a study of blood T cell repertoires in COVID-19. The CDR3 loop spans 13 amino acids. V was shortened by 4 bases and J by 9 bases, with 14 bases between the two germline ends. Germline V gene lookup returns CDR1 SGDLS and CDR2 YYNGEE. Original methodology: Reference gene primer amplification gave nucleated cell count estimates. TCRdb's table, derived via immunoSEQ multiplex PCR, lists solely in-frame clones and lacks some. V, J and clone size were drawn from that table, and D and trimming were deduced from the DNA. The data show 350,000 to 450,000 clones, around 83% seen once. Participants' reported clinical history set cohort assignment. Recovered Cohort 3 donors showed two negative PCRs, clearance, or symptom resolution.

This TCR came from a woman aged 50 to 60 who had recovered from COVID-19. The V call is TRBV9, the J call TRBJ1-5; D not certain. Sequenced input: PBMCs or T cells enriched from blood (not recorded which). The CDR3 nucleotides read TGTGCCAGCAGCCCCCGGAGGGCCGGGCCCCAGCATTTT. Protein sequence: CASSPRRAGPQHF.